The clone carrying this TCR beta chain showed up just a few times. The data derive from a study of molecular identifiers for immune sequencing clone quantification. It was with previously described methods and listed TCR primers that bulk TCR libraries were made. From the PCR reads, TCRdb called clonotypes with MiXCR, one entry per CDR3 protein. Here the sample spans 75,000 to 100,000 distinct CDR3 sequences, 15% to 20% being singletons. V was pared by 3 bases and J by 2 bases, with 9 bases of the junction left unmatched. Germline loops: CDR1 MGHRA, CDR2 YSYEKL. CDR3 size: 16 residues. Material for sequencing was naive CD8+ T cells from blood, with Jurkat cell RNA spiked in. Subset indicated: FACS-sorted CD8+CD4-CCR7+CD45RA+ naive T cells. The receptor's source is a human donor in good health. Some libraries in this study had Jurkat cell RNA spiked in. The rearrangement joins TRBV4-1 to TRBJ2-7; 8 bases line up with TRBD1. The CDR3 coding sequence is TGCGCCAGCAGCCAGACAACCGGGACAGGTACCTACGAGCAGTACTTC. It codes for CASSQTTGTGTYEQYF.